One and the same sample provided the 4 T cell receptor beta chains below, sequenced in a study of CD8+ T cells in alopecia areata. After isolation, RNA underwent reverse transcription to generate cDNA as the sequencing template. Only in-frame clones appear in the TCRdb table, and some are missing; sequencing was by immunoSEQ multiplex PCR. The table has fewer than 110,000 clones, 84% seen once; the top ten hold around a quarter. Described treatment: oral pan-JAK inhibitor, 5-10 mg twice daily. The input for sequencing was CD8+ T cells sorted from blood, taken at week 24, from a patient treated with tofacitinib. The receptors derive from a human donor with alopecia areata.

This clone has just one count. This chain uses TRBV19 with TRBJ2-3, with D unclear. V lost 5 bases and J 0 bases, leaving 18 bases between the germline ends. Germline lookup yields CDR1 LNHDA and CDR2 SQIVND (reference sequence). This CDR3 region has 17 residues. CDR3 bases: TGTGCCAGTAGTCCCAACCCGGGCCGGTACAGCACAGATACGCAGTATTTT. This sequence encodes CASSPNPGRYSTDTQYF.

The chain links TRBV30 to TRBJ2-7, with TRBD1 matching over 7 bases. CDR1 is GTSNPN, CDR2 SVGIG, per germline (reference sequence). Unmatched junction bases numbered 7, after V lost 4 bases and J lost 7 bases. This CDR3 spans 12 amino acids. As DNA, the CDR3 is TGTGCCTGGAATCCACAGGGGAGAGAGCAGTACTTC. The encoded protein is CAWNPQGREQYF.

This sequence joins TRBV19 and TRBJ1-5, with 9 bases matching TRBD1. Germline V gene data show CDR1 as LNHDA and CDR2 as SQIVND (reference sequence). The CDR3 is made up of 17 amino acids. The trim removed 0 bases at V and 3 bases at J, leaving 6 bases unmatched. CDR3: CASSIDRGTGSNQPQHF. CDR3 nucleotides: TGTGCCAGTAGTATAGATCGAGGGACAGGGTCCAATCAGCCCCAGCATTTT. The full variable domain, its missing parts supplied by reference TRBV19 and TRBJ1-5, is DGGITQSPKYLFRKEGQNVTLSCEQNLNHDAMYWYRQDPGQGLRLIYYSQIVNDFQKGDIAEGYSVSREKKESFPLTVTSAQKNPTAFYLCASSIDRGTGSNQPQHFGDGTRLSIL.

The rearrangement links TRBV6-4 to TRBJ2-1; 11 bases are a match to TRBD2. The CDR3 extends over 15 amino acids. The germline gives CDR1 MRHNA, CDR2 SNTAGT. J lost 4 bases, V lost 4 bases, and 3 bases had no gene match. CDR3 in DNA: TGTGCCAGCAGTGCCCTAGCGGGGGGATACAATGAGCAGTTCTTC. Amino acids: CASSALAGGYNEQFF.